Below are 19 T cell receptor beta chains sequenced from a single sample in a study of shared clonotypes between healthy human individuals. The naive CD8 fraction comprised CD45RO-negative cells positively selected for CCR7 and excluded terminally differentiated effector memory CD45RA+ cells. TCRdb's copy holds only in-frame clones and misses some; the assay was immunoSEQ multiplex PCR. The table shows under 850,000 clones, with around 92% occurring only once. Sequencing was done on a sample of naive CD8+ T cells sorted from blood. All receptors derive from a man under 40 in good health.

The rearrangement links TRBV27 to TRBJ2-7; the match to TRBD2 covers 8 bases. CDR1 MNHEY and CDR2 SMNVEV come from the germline V gene (reference sequence). The CDR3 is made up of 15 amino acids. V shed 3 bases, J shed 0 bases, and the junction held 4 bases outside the gene matches. The CDR3 region has the DNA TGTGCCAGCAGTTTGACTAGCGCGAGCTCCTACGAGCAGTACTTC. This encodes CASSLTSASSYEQYF.

V gene TRBV7-9 combines with J gene TRBJ2-5; D gene uncertain. The CDR3 sequence is 15 residues long. V was cut by 5 bases and J by 1 base, with 14 bases left in between. Germline values: CDR1 SEHNR, CDR2 FQNEAQ (reference sequence). The CDR3 bases are TGTGCCAGCAGCGGGATAGGGATGACCCAAGAGACCCAGTACTTC. This translates into CASSGIGMTQETQYF.

The chain uses TRBV4-1 and TRBJ2-5; 7 nucleotides agree with TRBD1. V shed 2 bases, J shed 3 bases, and the junction held 3 bases outside the gene matches. The CDR3 length is 14 residues. Per the germline V gene, CDR1 is MGHRA and CDR2 is YSYEKL. CDR3 in DNA: TGCGCCAGCAGCCAACGGGACAGAGAAGAGACCCAGTACTTC. It encodes CASSQRDREETQYF.

This chain links TRBV9 with TRBJ2-3, with 7 bases fitting TRBD2. The CDR3 consists of 16 residues. The V segment lost 4 bases and the J segment 1 base; nucleotides outside the gene matches: 9. CDR1 and CDR2 (germline): SGDLS, YYNGEE. The DNA for the CDR3 is TGTGCCAGCAGCCAATGGGGGGGAAGAGGCACAGATACGCAGTATTTT. This translates into CASSQWGGRGTDTQYF. Variable domain in full (rest from reference TRBV9 and TRBJ2-3): DSGVTQTPKHLITATGQRVTLRCSPRSGDLSVYWYQQSLDQGLQFLIQYYNGEERAKGNILERFSAQQFPDLHSELNLSSLELGDSALYFCASSQWGGRGTDTQYFGPGTRLTVL.

V and J are TRBV4-1 and TRBJ2-2; D call uncertain. The CDR3 extends over 15 amino acids. Germline V CDR1 and CDR2: MGHRA, YSYEKL. V was clipped by 4 bases and J by 0 bases, with 9 bases between them. The CDR3 DNA sequence: TGCGCCAGCAGCCCCCGACTGGCGAACACCGGGGAGCTGTTTTTT. It is translated as CASSPRLANTGELFF.

V and J are TRBV11-2 and TRBJ2-7, with D uncertain. CDR3 length equals 11 residues. Germline values: CDR1 SGHAT, CDR2 FQNNGV. V lost 6 bases and J lost 2, with 5 bases in between. Here the CDR3 reads CASSYAYEQYF. The CDR3 bases are TGTGCCAGCAGTTACGCCTACGAGCAGTACTTC.

This chain uses TRBV27 with TRBJ1-1; D possibly corresponds to TRBD1 (5 bases). The CDR3 contains 15 residues. The germline V and J ends were trimmed by 3 bases and 0 bases, with 11 bases remaining between them. Germline loops: CDR1 MNHEY, CDR2 SMNVEV (reference sequence). For the CDR3, the DNA is TGTGCCAGCAGTTTTAGGGGAGGGTTGAACACTGAAGCTTTCTTT. It translates to CASSFRGGLNTEAFF.

V usage is TRBV7-2 and J usage is TRBJ2-1; TRBD2 aligns across 11 bases. V shed 6 bases, J shed 3 bases, and the junction held 7 bases outside the gene matches. Germline CDR1 SGHTA, CDR2 FQGNSA. This CDR3 spans 16 amino acids. The CDR3 region has the DNA TGTGCCAGCAGTCCCGGGACTAGCGGCTACTACAATGAGCAGTTCTTC. Amino acid sequence: CASSPGTSGYYNEQFF.

On this clone itself: Distinct nucleotide sequences in the sample also encode this CDR3. This chain connects TRBV7-9 to TRBJ2-2; D call uncertain. Trimming cost V 1 base and J 5 bases, with 5 bases left between them. Germline V gives CDR1 SEHNR, CDR2 FQNEAQ (reference sequence). The CDR3 sequence is 13 residues long. The CDR3 coding sequence is TGTGCCAGCAGCTTAGGGGGAACCGGGGAGCTGTTTTTT. It translates to CASSLGGTGELFF.

V and J are TRBV7-9 and TRBJ2-7, with D maybe TRBD2 (6 bases). Trimming stripped 4 bases from V and 5 bases from J, with 15 bases between. This CDR3 is 14 amino acids long. Per the germline V gene, CDR1 is SEHNR and CDR2 is FQNEAQ (reference sequence). The CDR3 loop is CASSSAGSQNEQYF. As DNA, the CDR3 is TGTGCCAGCAGCTCGGCGGGGTCACAGAACGAGCAGTACTTC. Filled out from reference TRBV7-9 and TRBJ2-7, the complete variable domain reads DTGVSQNPRHKITKRGQNVTFRCDPISEHNRLYWYRQTLGQGPEFLTYFQNEAQLEKSRLLSDRFSAERPKGSFSTLEIQRTEQGDSAMYLCASSSAGSQNEQYFGPGTRLTVT.

The chain joins TRBV5-1 to TRBJ1-2; D remains unclear. V lost 2 bases and J lost 8, with 16 bases in between. In germline, CDR1 is SGHRS, CDR2 YFSETQ. This CDR3 is 14 amino acids long. CDR3 sequence (DNA): TGCGCCAGCAGCTTAACCAAGTTCCGAGGGGGCTACACCTTC. Amino acids: CASSLTKFRGGYTF.

About this clone: Compared with germline, one end of the junction differs, possibly owing to a read error. The gene calls are TRBV30 and TRBJ2-1; D is unresolved. CDR1 is GTSNPN and CDR2 is SVGIG in the germline V gene (reference sequence). The CDR3 consists of 13 residues. The CDR3 nucleotides are TGTGCCTGGAGTGTCGCCTCCCACAATGAGCAGTTCTTC. Amino acid sequence: CAWSVASHNEQFF.

The V and J genes are TRBV4-1 and TRBJ2-7; 12 nucleotides agree with TRBD2. The CDR3 totals 18 residues. Trimming cost V 4 bases and J 0 bases; bases outside gene matches: 10. Germline lookup yields CDR1 MGHRA and CDR2 YSYEKL. The CDR3 sequence is CASSRLAGGHLDSYEQYF. The CDR3 DNA reads TGCGCCAGCAGCCGGCTAGCGGGAGGGCACCTCGACTCCTACGAGCAGTACTTC.

Relative to its sample, this clone is medium-sized. The chain links TRBV19 to TRBJ2-7; D remains ambiguous. The CDR3 has 12 residues. Trimming took 3 bases from V and 3 from J, leaving 6 bases between them. Per the germline V gene, CDR1 is LNHDA and CDR2 is SQIVND (reference sequence). The CDR3 here is CASSMTDYEQYF. DNA for the CDR3: TGTGCCAGTAGTATGACTGACTACGAGCAGTACTTC.

This clone was recorded once. The chain combines TRBV5-1 with TRBJ2-7; D is possibly TRBD1 or TRBD2 (5 bases each). V was cut by 1 base and J by 0 bases, with 14 bases left in between. The CDR3 runs to 16 residues. Germline CDR1 is SGHRS and CDR2 is YFSETQ. CDR3 protein: CASSLYGTGSSYEQYF. The CDR3 bases are TGCGCCAGCAGCTTGTACGGGACGGGGAGCTCCTACGAGCAGTACTTC. Full variable domain (outside the CDR3, taken from reference TRBV5-1 and TRBJ2-7): KAGVTQTPRYLIKTRGQQVTLSCSPISGHRSVSWYQQTPGQGLQFLFEYFSETQRNKGNFPGRFSGRQFSNSRSEMNVSTLELGDSALYLCASSLYGTGSSYEQYFGPGTRLTVT.

This chain links TRBV25-1 with TRBJ2-4; weak D call: TRBD2 (6 bases). Germline CDR1 reads MGHDK; CDR2 reads SYGVNS. V lost 4 bases and J 9 bases, leaving 13 bases between the germline ends. The CDR3 is made up of 13 amino acids. In DNA, the CDR3 is TGTGCCAGCAGTGCGGGGGTCGCGGTCATTCAGTACTTC. It specifies CASSAGVAVIQYF.

The V and J genes are TRBV7-8 and TRBJ2-1, with TRBD1 identical over 7 bases. CDR3 size: 16 residues. Germline CDR1 and CDR2: SGHVS and FQNEAQ. V was pared by 3 bases and J by 0 bases, with 5 bases of the junction left unmatched. The DNA for the CDR3 is TGTGCCAGCAGCTTTCGGACAGGAAGCTCCTACAATGAGCAGTTCTTC. It specifies CASSFRTGSSYNEQFF.

This sequence joins TRBV7-9 and TRBJ2-7; 10 bases align to TRBD2. CDR3 size: 16 residues. The V gene end was trimmed by 1 base and the J gene end by 3 bases; junction bases not matched to a gene: 6. CDR1 SEHNR and CDR2 FQNEAQ come from the germline V gene (reference sequence). CDR3 bases: TGTGCCAGCAGCTTAGGAGCTAGCGGGAGAAACTACGAGCAGTACTTC. This codes for CASSLGASGRNYEQYF.

The CDR3 reads CASSPWARSSGNTIYF. CDR3 in DNA: TGCGCCAGCAGCCCCTGGGCGCGATCCTCTGGAAACACCATATATTTT. This chain joins TRBV5-1 and TRBJ1-3; D not resolved. Trimming cost V 4 bases and J 0 bases, with 14 bases left between them. The germline V gene has CDR1 SGHRS and CDR2 YFSETQ. The CDR3 loop spans 16 amino acids.